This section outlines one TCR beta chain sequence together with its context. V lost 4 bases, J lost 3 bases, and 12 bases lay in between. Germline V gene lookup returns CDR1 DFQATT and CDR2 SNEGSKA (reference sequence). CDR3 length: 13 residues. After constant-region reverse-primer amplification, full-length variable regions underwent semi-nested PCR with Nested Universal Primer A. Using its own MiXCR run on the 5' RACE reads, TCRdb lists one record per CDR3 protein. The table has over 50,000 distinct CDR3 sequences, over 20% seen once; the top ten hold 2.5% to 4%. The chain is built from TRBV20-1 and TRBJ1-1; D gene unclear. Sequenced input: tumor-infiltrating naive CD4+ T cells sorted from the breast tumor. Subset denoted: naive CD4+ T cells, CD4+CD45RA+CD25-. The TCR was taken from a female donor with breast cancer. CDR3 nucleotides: TGCAGTGCTAACTCTCGGTCCGACACTGAAGCTTTCTTT. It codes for CSANSRSDTEAFF.